A selection of T cell receptor beta chains follows, all from one sample in a study of T cell repertoires in cytomegalovirus infection. Each CDR3 protein gets one entry after TCRdb re-called the reads with MiXCR. The data hold 230,000 or so distinct CDR3 sequences, with around 40% observed a single time. Their cognate antigens are unknown. This specimen consisted of CD8+ T cells from cultured PBMCs, obtained from culture after CMV antigen stimulation. The receptors derive from a human donor in good health (CMV status not recorded). Some clones in this sample may be carry-over from other donors' samples. Each CDR3 is given without its conserved first and last residue. Each record gives: J gene, CDR3 length, clone size, V gene, CDR3 protein. Clone sizes are given selectively: once, few, many, or a class where the clone is expanded.

TRBJ2-2,12,NA,TRBV28,ASTTAPNTGELF
TRBJ2-5,14,NA,TRBV27,ASSPAGQGGLETQY
TRBJ1-1,13,NA,TRBV6-5,ASRRRDRMNTEAF
TRBJ2-1,14,NA,TRBV12-3/TRBV12-4,ASSLGASTGYNEQF
TRBJ2-6,13,few,TRBV7-6,ASSLGHSGANVLT
TRBJ2-3,9,NA,TRBV28,ASSYGGRRY
TRBJ2-1,11,few,TRBV4-2,ASSQVSAVEQF
TRBJ1-1,12,NA,TRBV6-5,ASSETGQNTEAF
TRBJ1-2,10,NA,TRBV10-3,AATTGNYGYT
TRBJ2-2,16,NA,TRBV7-6,ASSLVVPGQVYTGELF
TRBJ2-7,15,NA,TRBV11-2,ASSLAASGTISYEQY
TRBJ2-1,12,NA,TRBV12-3/TRBV12-4,ANSLASTYNEQF
TRBJ1-2,13,few,TRBV6-1,ASSEFGGSIYGYT